The table lists the clone carrying this TCR beta chain with a few counts. The target antigen is unknown. This sample is part of a study of T cell repertoires in cytomegalovirus infection. Overall study: The authors used CMV epitopes that were HLA-C-restricted (recently identified) and HLA-B-restricted (well studied). Evidence of both CMV infection and a matching HLA type came from public TCR beta signatures.

Study-wide results and caveats: It was HLA-C-restricted CMV-specific TCR beta clonotypes that dominated the response ex vivo.

This CDR3 comprises 15 residues. With 0 bases removed from V and 9 bases from J, the gap between germline ends came to 15 bases. From germline, CDR1 is MGHRA and CDR2 YSYEKL. TCRdb re-called the reads with MiXCR, one entry per CDR3 protein. In the table there are roughly 920,000 distinct CDR3 sequences, 25% to 40% of which are singletons. This specimen consisted of cultured CD8+ T cells from PBMCs, obtained from culture after CMV antigen stimulation. The chain has TRBV4-1 and TRBJ2-4, with D possibly being TRBD2 (5 bases). This receptor was identified in a human donor in good health (CMV status not recorded). Some clones in this sample may be carry-over from other donors' samples. This CDR3 is CASSQDPGSSGIQYF. In DNA, the CDR3 is TGCGCCAGCAGCCAAGATCCGGGGAGTTCGGGCATTCAGTACTTC.